The entry below describes one TCR beta chain. As yet, its antigen is unknown. V trimming: 6 bases; J trimming: 7 bases; junction bases outside the gene matches: 12. Germline V gene sequence: CDR1 WSHSY, CDR2 SAAADI. There are 14 residues in the CDR3. This entry comes from a study of shared clonotypes between healthy human individuals. General study findings and limits: The study found about 5% of naive CD4 clonotypes shared across a handful of donors. Clonotypes not shared had lower generation probabilities than those common to all four donors.

From CD4+ cells came CD45RA+ naive and CD45RA-negative memory subsets. Sorted-subset replicate PCRs used about 0.2 ug DNA, some 30,000 T cell genomes. This table comes from immunoSEQ multiplex PCR, and its TCRdb copy is limited to in-frame clones, with some not included. The table has over a million clones, around 97% seen once. The source material was naive CD4+ T cells sorted from blood. Specified subset: CD45RA+ positively selected. This TCR was sampled from a man aged 30 to 45 in good health. V gene TRBV10-2 combines with J gene TRBJ2-7, with 7 positions matching TRBD2. The CDR3 is CASRTGAGAQEQYF. The DNA of the CDR3 is TGCGCCAGCAGGACTGGGGCGGGAGCTCAAGAGCAGTACTTC.